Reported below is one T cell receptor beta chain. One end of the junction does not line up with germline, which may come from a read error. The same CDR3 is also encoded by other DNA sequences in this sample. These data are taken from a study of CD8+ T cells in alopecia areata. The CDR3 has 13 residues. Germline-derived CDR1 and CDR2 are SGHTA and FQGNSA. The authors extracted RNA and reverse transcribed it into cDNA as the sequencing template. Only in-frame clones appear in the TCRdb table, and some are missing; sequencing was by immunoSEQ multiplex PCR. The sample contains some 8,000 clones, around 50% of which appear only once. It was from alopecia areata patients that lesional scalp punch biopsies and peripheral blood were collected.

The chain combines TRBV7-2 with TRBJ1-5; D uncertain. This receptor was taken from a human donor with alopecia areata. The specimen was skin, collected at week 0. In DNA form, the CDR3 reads TGTGCCAGCAGCCCCCATAGCAATCAGCCCCAGCACTTT. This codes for CASSPHSNQPQHF.